This T cell receptor (beta chain) appears in the sequencing data of a study of blood T cells in healthy people across ages. Researchers isolated at least 7 million PBMCs per sample. The junction had 5 bases not matched to a gene; V was cut back by 1 base and J by 2 bases. The CDR3 consists of 15 residues. Germline values: CDR1 SQVTM, CDR2 ANQGSEA. Through a sample-barcoded 5' primer and a J-beta primer mix, a second PCR was run for roughly 7 to 12 cycles. TCRdb re-derived calls from the 5' RACE reads in MiXCR, one entry per CDR3 protein. There are around 870,000 distinct CDR3 sequences in the sample; 25% to 35% occur only once, and roughly 17% lies in the top ten.

The TCR was taken from an elderly woman in good health. This rearrangement joins TRBV29-1 to TRBJ2-7; 10 bases fit TRBD1. The sample consisted of blood. CDR3 bases: TGCAGCGTTGAAGTCCGGGACAGGGGAACCTACGAGCAGTACTTC. This codes for CSVEVRDRGTYEQYF.